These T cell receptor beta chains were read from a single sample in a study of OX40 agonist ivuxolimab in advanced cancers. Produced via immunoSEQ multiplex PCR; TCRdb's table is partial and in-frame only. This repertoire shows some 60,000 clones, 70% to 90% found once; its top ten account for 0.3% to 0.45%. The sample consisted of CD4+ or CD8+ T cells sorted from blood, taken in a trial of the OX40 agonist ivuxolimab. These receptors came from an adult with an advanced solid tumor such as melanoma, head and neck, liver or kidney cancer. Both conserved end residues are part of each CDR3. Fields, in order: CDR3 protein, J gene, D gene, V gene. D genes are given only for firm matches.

CDR3 protein: CASSLDSTYEQYF
J gene: TRBJ2-7
D gene: NA
V gene: TRBV5-8

CDR3 protein: CASSKGSYEQYF
J gene: TRBJ2-7
D gene: NA
V gene: TRBV5-6

CDR3 protein: CAWSGSGSAYEQYF
J gene: TRBJ2-7
D gene: NA
V gene: TRBV30

CDR3 protein: CASSLEAHYYGEKLFF
J gene: TRBJ1-4
D gene: NA
V gene: TRBV7-9

CDR3 protein: CASSPSRGGEQYF
J gene: TRBJ2-7
D gene: NA
V gene: TRBV18

CDR3 protein: CASRATGGTGELFF
J gene: TRBJ2-2
D gene: TRBD1
V gene: TRBV6-1

CDR3 protein: CASSLKGGYTF
J gene: TRBJ1-2
D gene: NA
V gene: TRBV11-1

CDR3 protein: CASSFSRHTDTQYF
J gene: TRBJ2-3
D gene: NA
V gene: TRBV27

CDR3 protein: CASSYEGAIGETQYF
J gene: TRBJ2-5
D gene: TRBD1
V gene: TRBV6-5

CDR3 protein: CASSPGGQGMQNTEAFF
J gene: TRBJ1-1
D gene: TRBD1
V gene: TRBV7-2

CDR3 protein: CASSEGGDRVNQPQHF
J gene: TRBJ1-5
D gene: TRBD1
V gene: TRBV7-9

CDR3 protein: CASSLPPPQGVEQYF
J gene: TRBJ2-7
D gene: TRBD1
V gene: TRBV27

CDR3 protein: CASSLLGPRAYEQYF
J gene: TRBJ2-7
D gene: NA
V gene: TRBV5-6

CDR3 protein: CASSVVLAGGHNEQFF
J gene: TRBJ2-1
D gene: TRBD2
V gene: TRBV9

CDR3 protein: CASSVGDHAQRTSGNTIYF
J gene: TRBJ1-3
D gene: NA
V gene: TRBV9

CDR3 protein: CASSLEGASDSPLHF
J gene: TRBJ1-6
D gene: TRBD1
V gene: TRBV6-5

CDR3 protein: CASSLALGGSYNEQFF
J gene: TRBJ2-1
D gene: NA
V gene: TRBV7-9

CDR3 protein: CASSSIRGPYGYTF
J gene: TRBJ1-2
D gene: TRBD1
V gene: TRBV11-2

CDR3 protein: CASSRAGNYGYTF
J gene: TRBJ1-2
D gene: NA
V gene: TRBV11-1

CDR3 protein: CASSQPTSGDTGELFF
J gene: TRBJ2-2
D gene: TRBD2
V gene: TRBV7-9

CDR3 protein: CASRFPGATGNTIYF
J gene: TRBJ1-3
D gene: NA
V gene: TRBV6-1

CDR3 protein: CASSPFGTASTDTQYF
J gene: TRBJ2-3
D gene: NA
V gene: TRBV7-9

CDR3 protein: CASSLAGGLITDTQYF
J gene: TRBJ2-3
D gene: NA
V gene: TRBV5-8

CDR3 protein: CASGLDLGTTGGYTF
J gene: TRBJ1-2
D gene: NA
V gene: TRBV12-5

CDR3 protein: CASTRGYTF
J gene: TRBJ1-2
D gene: NA
V gene: TRBV6-6

CDR3 protein: CASSYSNGAQSDTQYF
J gene: TRBJ2-3
D gene: NA
V gene: TRBV6-5

CDR3 protein: CASSQDQPDRSGTDTQYF
J gene: TRBJ2-3
D gene: TRBD1
V gene: TRBV4-1

CDR3 protein: CASSAEGNTGELFF
J gene: TRBJ2-2
D gene: NA
V gene: TRBV11-3

CDR3 protein: CASSYRIQGNTEAFF
J gene: TRBJ1-1
D gene: NA
V gene: TRBV6-5

CDR3 protein: CASTHSGSSYNEQFF
J gene: TRBJ2-1
D gene: NA
V gene: TRBV27

CDR3 protein: CAGAGGNSGNTIYF
J gene: TRBJ1-3
D gene: NA
V gene: TRBV6-4

CDR3 protein: CASSYSRQGAEAFF
J gene: TRBJ1-1
D gene: TRBD1
V gene: TRBV6-6

CDR3 protein: CASSLETGGEQFF
J gene: TRBJ2-1
D gene: TRBD1
V gene: TRBV11-3

CDR3 protein: CASRPSGGTYNEQFF
J gene: TRBJ2-1
D gene: TRBD2
V gene: TRBV2

CDR3 protein: CATSSPSAYQPQHF
J gene: TRBJ1-5
D gene: NA
V gene: TRBV15

CDR3 protein: CASSLPSLYGYTF
J gene: TRBJ1-2
D gene: NA
V gene: TRBV5-4

CDR3 protein: CASSPQGSRQPQHF
J gene: TRBJ1-5
D gene: NA
V gene: TRBV2

CDR3 protein: CASSGADRARTEAFF
J gene: TRBJ1-1
D gene: TRBD1
V gene: TRBV25-1

CDR3 protein: CASSLLAGWTGEQFF
J gene: TRBJ2-1
D gene: TRBD2
V gene: TRBV7-2

CDR3 protein: CAISLREQETQYF
J gene: TRBJ2-5
D gene: NA
V gene: TRBV10-3

CDR3 protein: CASSPGGNSPLHF
J gene: TRBJ1-6
D gene: NA
V gene: TRBV18

CDR3 protein: CASSGAGVTDTQYF
J gene: TRBJ2-3
D gene: TRBD2
V gene: TRBV7-9

CDR3 protein: CASSLAAGNYGYTF
J gene: TRBJ1-2
D gene: NA
V gene: TRBV7-9

CDR3 protein: CASGTGMGTEAFF
J gene: TRBJ1-1
D gene: TRBD1
V gene: TRBV6-5

CDR3 protein: CASSSWDTQYEQYF
J gene: TRBJ2-7
D gene: NA
V gene: TRBV19

CDR3 protein: CASSSQGSLDSPLHF
J gene: TRBJ1-6
D gene: NA
V gene: TRBV7-3

CDR3 protein: CASSPGTGRNNEQFF
J gene: TRBJ2-1
D gene: TRBD1
V gene: TRBV7-2

CDR3 protein: CASSRTSGTDTQYF
J gene: TRBJ2-3
D gene: TRBD2
V gene: TRBV7-2

CDR3 protein: CASSLVHGGGATDTQYF
J gene: TRBJ2-3
D gene: TRBD2
V gene: TRBV7-9